This entry features one T cell receptor beta chain sequence. Its target is unknown. TCRdb called the 5' RACE reads again in MiXCR, with one record for every CDR3 protein. The sample lists 1.5 million to 2 million distinct CDR3 sequences, about 32% occurring once. This entry belongs to a study of identical twins. Study findings and constraints: Findings came from cross-sectional statistics, without long-term follow-up of donors. Insertion counts were lower in abundant cord blood beta clonotypes, a trend that memory repertoires did not show. Partial confounding of zero-insertion analyses by invariant MAIT and iNKT cells was possible.

CDR3 size: 16 residues. J was trimmed by 7 bases and V by 7 bases; bases with no gene match: 13. Material: cord blood. The clonotype originates from a newborn girl in good health. The V and J genes are TRBV12-3 or TRBV12-4 and TRBJ1-6, with 7 nucleotides matching TRBD1. In nucleotides, the CDR3 is TGTGCCAGCACCCTCCCTTCCAGGGGGGTAAATTCACCCCTCCACTTT. Its translation is CASTLPSRGVNSPLHF.